Sequencing of this T cell receptor beta chain was carried out in a study of T cells in Graves' hyperthyroidism and ophthalmopathy. For the study at large: Peripheral blood sampling occurred at initial diagnosis, before any treatment.

Amplification targeted TCR beta CDR3 regions from RNA transcripts. HTBI primers drove first-round RT-PCR of the TCR CDR3. TCRdb re-called the multiplex PCR reads with MiXCR, one entry per CDR3 protein. The sample lists 200,000 to 250,000 distinct CDR3 sequences; over 15% were seen once. The germline V gene encodes CDR1 SNHLY and CDR2 FYNNEI. V was pared by 3 bases and J by 7 bases, with 13 bases between. The CDR3 length is 14 residues. Study findings and constraints: Appearing also in blood were most of the thyroid clonotypes expanded above 0.001.

The table lists this clonotype with a few counts. What it binds is not known. Newly diagnosed hyperthyroidism patients aged 18 to 65 years had disease lasting under 2 months. For the diagnoses, clinical symptoms, serum thyroxine and TRAb, thyroid ultrasound and orbital computed tomography were used. The sequenced sample was blood. The chain couples TRBV2 to TRBJ2-1, with D perhaps TRBD1 or TRBD2 (5 bases each). This receptor was obtained from a man aged 50-60 years with Graves' hyperthyroidism. CDR3 bases: TGTGCCAGCAGTGACCCGAGGGGAAATAATGAGCAGTTCTTC. Protein: CASSDPRGNNEQFF. Variable domain in full (rest from reference TRBV2 and TRBJ2-1): EPEVTQTPSHQVTQMGQEVILRCVPISNHLYFYWYRQILGQKVEFLVSFYNNEISEKSEIFDDQFSVERPDGSNFTLKIRSTKLEDSAMYFCASSDPRGNNEQFFGPGTRLTVL.